This entry lists 30 T cell receptor beta chains sequenced from one sample in a study of CD8 T cells in Susac syndrome. Random hexamers primed reverse transcription of about 0.5 to 1 ug RNA. In TCRdb, the immunoSEQ multiplex PCR reads were re-called with MiXCR into one record per CDR3 protein. The table lists around 170,000 distinct CDR3 sequences, 95% of them singletons. The material sequenced was CD4+ T cells from PBMCs. The receptors stem from a human donor with Susac syndrome.

The chain combines TRBV5-1 with TRBJ2-7; TRBD2 aligns across 9 bases. The trim removed 0 bases at V and 7 bases at J, leaving 2 bases unmatched. From germline, CDR1 is SGHRS and CDR2 YFSETQ. The CDR3 runs to 13 residues. The CDR3 nucleotides are TGCGCCAGCAGCTTGGTCCTAGCGGGAGAGCAGTACTTC. This translates into CASSLVLAGEQYF.

The V call is TRBV7-9, the J call TRBJ2-5; a weak D match, TRBD2 (6 bases). Trimming removed 7 bases at V and 3 bases at J, with 9 bases between. Per germline, CDR1 SEHNR and CDR2 FQNEAQ (reference sequence). The CDR3 length is 12 residues. In DNA form, the CDR3 reads TGTGCCAGCACCTGGGGGGAAGAGACCCAGTACTTC. As protein: CASTWGEETQYF.

The V call is TRBV12-3 or TRBV12-4, the J call TRBJ2-2; TRBD2 matches at 13 bases. V was pared by 6 bases and J by 6 bases, with 4 bases of the junction left unmatched. The CDR3 is 15 residues long. CDR3 coding DNA: TGTGCCAGCAGCATACTAGCGGGGGGGCCCGGGGAGCTGTTTTTT. Protein: CASSILAGGPGELFF.

The chain recombines TRBV19 with TRBJ1-5; D is ambiguous. The V end lost 10 bases, the J end lost 4 bases, and 20 bases lay between the germline ends. Germline V gene sequence: CDR1 LNHDA, CDR2 SQIVND (reference sequence). CDR3 length: 15 amino acids. Here the CDR3 DNA reads TGTGCCACATCTAGCCCGTTCAGGTATAATCAGCCCCAGCATTTT. Translated, it gives CATSSPFRYNQPQHF.

The CDR3 coding sequence is TGTGCCAGCCGGACACGCTCTGGAAACACCATATATTTT. Its protein product is CASRTRSGNTIYF. The chain combines TRBV6-5 with TRBJ1-3, with D possibly being TRBD1 (5 bases). V gave up 8 bases and J gave up 0 bases, with 8 bases separating them. The CDR3 is made up of 13 amino acids. CDR1 and CDR2 (germline): MNHEY, SVGAGI.

The chain has TRBV29-1 and TRBJ2-7; D is perhaps TRBD1 (6 bases). Germline loops: CDR1 SQVTM, CDR2 ANQGSEA. Trimming left V 4 bases short and J 0 bases short, with 16 bases between. The CDR3 spans 15 residues. The CDR3 coding sequence is TGCAGCGTTGTGAGAGGGCAAGGGGGCTCCTACGAGCAGTACTTC. Protein: CSVVRGQGGSYEQYF.

The chain links TRBV7-2 to TRBJ2-1; weak D call: TRBD2 (5 bases). Looked up from germline, CDR1 is SGHTA and CDR2 is FQGNSA. V lost 5 bases, J lost 7 bases, and 15 bases lay in between. The CDR3 extends over 14 amino acids. The CDR3 DNA is TGTGCCAGCAGCCCCGGGATCGCGGGTAATGAGCAGTTCTTC. Translated: CASSPGIAGNEQFF.

V usage is TRBV30 and J usage is TRBJ1-5, with 9 bases fitting TRBD1. CDR1 is GTSNPN and CDR2 is SVGIG in the germline V gene (reference sequence). V dropped 5 bases and J dropped 4; count of bases not matched to a gene: 3. The CDR3 has 13 residues. The CDR3 sequence is CAWADRGNQPQHF. CDR3 bases: TGTGCCTGGGCGGACAGGGGAAATCAGCCCCAGCATTTT.

The gene calls are TRBV25-1 and TRBJ2-2; D unclear. Trimming left V 10 bases short and J 6 bases short, with 18 bases between. CDR3 length equals 14 residues. Germline V lookup: CDR1 MGHDK, CDR2 SYGVNS. The CDR3 DNA sequence: TGTGCCACCAGGTCCGGAGTTACGGCCGGGGAGCTGTTTTTT. Encoded protein: CATRSGVTAGELFF.

This chain links TRBV5-1 with TRBJ2-2; D is ambiguous. Germline CDR1 SGHRS, CDR2 YFSETQ. The CDR3 spans 13 residues. V was trimmed by 2 bases and J by 6 bases, leaving 8 bases between them. The CDR3 DNA is TGCGCCAGCAGCTTAGAGTTTCCCGGGGAGCTGTTTTTT. Translated, it gives CASSLEFPGELFF.

V and J are TRBV7-2 and TRBJ2-5; D assignment may be TRBD1 or TRBD2 (5 bases each). There are 13 residues in the CDR3. In germline, CDR1 is SGHTA, CDR2 FQGNSA. The germline V and J ends were trimmed by 6 bases and 1 base, with 9 bases remaining between them. The CDR3 DNA follows: TGTGCCAGCAGGGGGACGATCCAAGAGACCCAGTACTTC. Protein: CASRGTIQETQYF.

The gene calls are TRBV20-1 and TRBJ1-2, with D hard to call. The CDR3 has 15 amino acids. Germline assignment: CDR1 DFQATT and CDR2 SNEGSKA (reference sequence). V was pared by 0 bases and J by 4 bases, with 15 bases between. CDR3 loop: CSAREGGGFGYGYTF. The CDR3 DNA follows: TGCAGTGCTAGAGAGGGAGGAGGCTTTGGCTATGGCTACACCTTC.

V gene TRBV29-1 combines with J gene TRBJ2-5; 8 bases agree with TRBD2. The germline V gene encodes CDR1 SQVTM and CDR2 ANQGSEA. The CDR3 has 15 amino acids. V shed 0 bases, J shed 5 bases, and the junction held 8 bases outside the gene matches. The CDR3 sequence is CSVEDNGGAGETQYF. In DNA, the CDR3 is TGCAGCGTTGAAGATAACGGGGGGGCAGGGGAGACCCAGTACTTC.

For this clonotype: Since no conserved phenylalanine or tryptophan closes the CDR3, a read error is the likely cause. Because the CDR3's place on the DNA is in doubt, the DNA is left out and the CDR3 is given as listed by TCRdb. The chain has TRBV6-5 and TRBJ2-1; the DNA was not compared with TRBD2, the D call given in the table. The germline CDR1 and CDR2 sequences are MNHEY and SVGAGI. Ends included, the CDR3 has 13 residues. The CDR3 sequence is CASSSTHTGLRAL.

The chain has TRBV19 and TRBJ1-1; D gene uncertain. The CDR3 contains 16 residues. Trimming took 4 bases from V and 6 from J, leaving 21 bases between them. Per the germline V gene, CDR1 is LNHDA and CDR2 is SQIVND (reference sequence). The CDR3 DNA reads TGTGCCAGTAGTACGCCACTAATAGGGCAAGTTCCTGAAGCTTTCTTT. It yields the protein CASSTPLIGQVPEAFF. Full variable domain (rest looked up from reference TRBV19 and TRBJ1-1): DGGITQSPKYLFRKEGQNVTLSCEQNLNHDAMYWYRQDPGQGLRLIYYSQIVNDFQKGDIAEGYSVSREKKESFPLTVTSAQKNPTAFYLCASSTPLIGQVPEAFFGQGTRLTVV.

The chain's CDR3 is CAWSVNRGPYEQYF. The CDR3 bases are TGTGCCTGGAGCGTCAACAGGGGCCCCTACGAGCAGTACTTC. The V call is TRBV30, the J call TRBJ2-7; 7 bases agree with TRBD1. Germline V gene lookup returns CDR1 GTSNPN and CDR2 SVGIG (reference sequence). J was trimmed by 2 bases and V by 3 bases; bases with no gene match: 7. The CDR3 has 14 residues.

The chain couples TRBV20-1 to TRBJ1-5; no firm D call. The V end was cut by 7 bases, the J end by 2 bases, with 9 bases between. Germline V gene lookup returns CDR1 DFQATT and CDR2 SNEGSKA (reference sequence). The CDR3 loop spans 12 amino acids. The CDR3 region is CSGAGGNQPQHF. For the CDR3, the DNA is TGCAGTGGGGCGGGCGGCAATCAGCCCCAGCATTTT.

The V gene is TRBV28, the J gene TRBJ2-7; D unresolved. Germline V gene sequence: CDR1 MDHEN, CDR2 SYDVKM. This CDR3 comprises 16 residues. The V gene lost 0 bases and the J gene lost 0 bases, with 12 bases spanning the gap. This chain's CDR3 is CASSLWAQLYSYEQYF. The CDR3 coding sequence is TGTGCCAGCAGTTTATGGGCACAGCTCTACTCCTACGAGCAGTACTTC.

The chain carries TRBV11-3 and TRBJ2-5; 8 positions match TRBD1. Germline-derived CDR1 and CDR2 are SGHNT and YENEEA. The CDR3 spans 15 residues. After removal of 5 bases from V and 5 bases from J, the junction contained 10 bases not matched to a gene. CDR3 sequence reads: CASSARGQGGETQYF. CDR3 nucleotides: TGTGCCAGCAGCGCACGAGGACAGGGCGGGGAGACCCAGTACTTC.

This clonotype appeared a single time. This chain uses TRBV3-1 with TRBJ2-3, with D possibly being TRBD2 (5 bases). CDR1 is LGHDT, CDR2 YNNKEL, per germline (reference sequence). The CDR3 totals 16 residues. V shed 0 bases and J shed 6 bases, with 16 bases lying between them. This CDR3 is CASSQEAEAILDTQYF. The CDR3 DNA follows: TGTGCCAGCAGCCAAGAGGCGGAGGCCATTCTGGATACGCAGTATTTT.

The chain joins TRBV11-1 to TRBJ2-1; TRBD2 matches 7 bases. With V trimmed by 4 bases and J by 3 bases, 9 bases remained unmatched. The CDR3 consists of 16 residues. CDR1 is SGHAT and CDR2 is FQDESV in the germline V gene (reference sequence). The CDR3 DNA reads TGTGCCAGCAGCTCACGTGACGCGGGGGTCTACAATGAGCAGTTCTTC. Protein product: CASSSRDAGVYNEQFF. The entire variable domain, with the rest obtained from reference TRBV11-1 and TRBJ2-1, is as follows: EAEVAQSPRYKITEKSQAVAFWCDPISGHATLYWYRQILGQGPELLVQFQDESVVDDSQLPKDRFSAERLKGVDSTLKIQPAELGDSAMYLCASSSRDAGVYNEQFFGPGTRLTVL.

The chain recombines TRBV4-2 with TRBJ1-1, with D possibly being TRBD1 (5 bases). V lost 1 base to trimming and J lost 5 bases, with 17 bases between them. Per the germline V gene, CDR1 is LGHNA and CDR2 is YNFKEQ. This CDR3 spans 16 amino acids. CDR3 nucleotide sequence: TGTGCCAGCAGCCAAGCTTCGGTTAGGGGAGGAACTGAAGCTTTCTTT. As protein: CASSQASVRGGTEAFF.

The chain employs TRBV9 and TRBJ2-7, with TRBD2 matching 8 bases. This CDR3 comprises 18 residues. Germline assignment: CDR1 SGDLS and CDR2 YYNGEE. Trimming took 4 bases from V and 7 from J; bases not matched to a gene: 22. DNA of the CDR3: TGTGCCAGCAGCCCAAGCGACCGGGGGGGTCTGGTCGGGTGGGAGCAGTACTTC. It yields the protein CASSPSDRGGLVGWEQYF.

V usage is TRBV29-1 and J usage is TRBJ1-1; 8 bases agree with TRBD1. There are 15 residues in the CDR3. V gave up 1 base and J gave up 3 bases; unmatched junction bases: 7. In germline, CDR1 is SQVTM, CDR2 ANQGSEA. The CDR3 DNA reads TGCAGCGTTGAAGTCCGCCGGACAGGGTACACTGAAGCTTTCTTT. This gives the protein CSVEVRRTGYTEAFF.

The V and J genes are TRBV9 and TRBJ2-7; possible D gene TRBD1, 5 bases. V lost 0 bases, J lost 4 bases, and 14 bases lay in between. This CDR3 comprises 15 residues. CDR1 and CDR2 (germline): SGDLS, YYNGEE. DNA for the CDR3: TGTGCCAGCAGCGTAGGGGTGGACATCAGGTACGAGCAGTACTTC. It specifies CASSVGVDIRYEQYF.

J is TRBJ2-1 and V is TRBV5-1; D gene ambiguous. V lost 0 bases, J lost 5 bases, and 6 bases lay in between. CDR3 length equals 13 residues. Per the germline V gene, CDR1 is SGHRS and CDR2 is YFSETQ. The CDR3 DNA reads as TGCGCCAGCAGCTTGGACAGAAACAATGAGCAGTTCTTC. Translation: CASSLDRNNEQFF.

V gene TRBV20-1 combines with J gene TRBJ2-7; 9 nucleotides match TRBD1. V shed 2 bases, J shed 4 bases, and the junction held 15 bases outside the gene matches. Germline CDR1 DFQATT, CDR2 SNEGSKA (reference sequence). The CDR3 loop spans 17 amino acids. Here the CDR3 reads CSARQDHRTGGGYEQYF. The CDR3 DNA follows: TGCAGTGCTAGACAGGACCACCGTACAGGGGGCGGATACGAGCAGTACTTC.

The V call is TRBV29-1, the J call TRBJ2-3; D unclear. CDR1 is SQVTM and CDR2 is ANQGSEA in the germline V gene. Trimming left V 7 bases short and J 3 bases short, with 17 bases between. This CDR3 spans 14 amino acids. The CDR3 reads CSGVSYSGTDTQYF. The CDR3 DNA reads as TGCAGCGGGGTATCATACTCAGGAACAGATACGCAGTATTTT.

The rearrangement uses TRBV9 and TRBJ1-2; 8 bases match TRBD1. Germline loops: CDR1 SGDLS, CDR2 YYNGEE. J gave up 5 bases and V 1 base, and 7 bases lay outside the gene matches. The CDR3 sequence is 15 residues long. DNA for the CDR3: TGTGCCAGCAGCGTACAGGGGGCGTCTACTTATGGCTACACCTTC. Encoded protein: CASSVQGASTYGYTF.

V usage is TRBV29-1 and J usage is TRBJ2-3; TRBD2 aligns across 10 bases. CDR3 length equals 14 residues. After removal of 3 bases from V and 5 bases from J, the junction contained 5 bases not matched to a gene. Germline CDR1 SQVTM, CDR2 ANQGSEA. CDR3 DNA: TGCAGCGTTGATCTAGCGGGGGTTCGAGATACGCAGTATTTT. Protein sequence: CSVDLAGVRDTQYF.